This record concerns one TCR beta chain sequence. Repertoires were generated with immunoSEQ multiplex PCR, while TCRdb's copy carries only in-frame clones and drops some. The table lists tens of thousands of clones, roughly 90% of them singletons. The sample belongs to a study of blood T cell repertoires in COVID-19. Trimming cost V 5 bases and J 3 bases, with 25 bases left between them. CDR1 SGHAT and CDR2 FQNNGV come from the germline V gene. This CDR3 has 18 residues. The sample was peripheral blood. V is TRBV11-2 and J is TRBJ1-2; a weak D match, TRBD1 (5 bases). The clonotype was recovered from a human donor in a cohort sampled during active COVID-19. CDR3 bases: TGTGCCAGCAGCCGAATTAAGGGCCAGGACAAATCAGACTATGGCTACACCTTC. Protein: CASSRIKGQDKSDYGYTF.